This T cell receptor (beta chain) stems from a study of shared clonotypes between healthy human individuals. Study as a whole: Aged between 18 and 49, the donors were a couple of women and a few men.

This CDR3 spans 14 amino acids. V shed 8 bases, J shed 0 bases, and the junction held 4 bases outside the gene matches. Germline-derived CDR1 and CDR2 are MNHNS and SASEGT. Libraries were prepared by immunoSEQ multiplex PCR; TCRdb keeps only in-frame clonotypes and omits some of them. The data contain some 2,000,000 clones, 85% to 95% of them singletons. A word on this clone: The antigen remains unidentified.

Study-wide findings and caveats: It was observed that 5% to 6% of naive CD4 clonotypes were shared across a handful of donors.

The chain joins TRBV6-1 to TRBJ2-7, with TRBD1 identical over 10 bases. Specimen: naive CD4+ T cells sorted from blood. Stated subset: CD45RA+ positively selected. The clonotype was recovered from a man between 18 and 35 years old in good health. CDR3 nucleotide sequence: TGTGCCAGCCAGACAGGGGGCGCCTCCTACGAGCAGTACTTC. This encodes CASQTGGASYEQYF.